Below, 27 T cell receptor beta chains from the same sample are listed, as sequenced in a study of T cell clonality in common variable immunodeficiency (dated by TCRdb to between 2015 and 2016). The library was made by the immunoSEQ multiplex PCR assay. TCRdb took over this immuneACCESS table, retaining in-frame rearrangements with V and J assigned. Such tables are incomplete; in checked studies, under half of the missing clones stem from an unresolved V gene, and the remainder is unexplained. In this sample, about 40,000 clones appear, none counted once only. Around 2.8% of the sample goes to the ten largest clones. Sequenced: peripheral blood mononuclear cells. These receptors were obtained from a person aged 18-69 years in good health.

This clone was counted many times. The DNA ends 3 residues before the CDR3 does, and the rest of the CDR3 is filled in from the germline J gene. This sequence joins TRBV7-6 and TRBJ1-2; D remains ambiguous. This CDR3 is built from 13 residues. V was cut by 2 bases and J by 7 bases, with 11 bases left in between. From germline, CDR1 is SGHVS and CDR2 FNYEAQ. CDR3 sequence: CASSLRPGVGYTF. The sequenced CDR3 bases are TGTGCCAGCAGCTTAAGACCGGGTGTTGGC.

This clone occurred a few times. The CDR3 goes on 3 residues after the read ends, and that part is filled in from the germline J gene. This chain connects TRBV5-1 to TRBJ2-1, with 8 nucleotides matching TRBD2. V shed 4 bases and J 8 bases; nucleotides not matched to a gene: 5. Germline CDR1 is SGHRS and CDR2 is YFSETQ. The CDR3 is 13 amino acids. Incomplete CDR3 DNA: TGCGCCAGCAGCCGGCGGGGGGCAGATGAG. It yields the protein CASSRRGADE. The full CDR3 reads CASSRRGADEQFF. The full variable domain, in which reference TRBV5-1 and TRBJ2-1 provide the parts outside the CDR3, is KAGVTQTPRYLIKTRGQQVTLSCSPISGHRSVSWYQQTPGQGLQFLFEYFSETQRNKGNFPGRFSGRQFSNSRSEMNVSTLELGDSALYLCASSRRGADEQFFGPGTRLTVL.

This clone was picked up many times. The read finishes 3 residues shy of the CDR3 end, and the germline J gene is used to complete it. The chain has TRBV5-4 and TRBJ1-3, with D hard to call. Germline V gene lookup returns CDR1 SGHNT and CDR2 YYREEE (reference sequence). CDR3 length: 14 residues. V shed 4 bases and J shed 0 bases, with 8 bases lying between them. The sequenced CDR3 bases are TGTGCCAGCAGCAGGGCCGTCTCTGGAAACACC. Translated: CASSRAVSGNT. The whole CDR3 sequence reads CASSRAVSGNTIYF. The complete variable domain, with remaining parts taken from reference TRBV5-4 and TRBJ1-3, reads ETGVTQSPTHLIKTRGQQVTLRCSSQSGHNTVSWYQQALGQGPQFIFQYYREEENGRGNFPPRFSGLQFPNYSSELNVNALELDDSALYLCASSRAVSGNTIYFGEGSWLTVV.

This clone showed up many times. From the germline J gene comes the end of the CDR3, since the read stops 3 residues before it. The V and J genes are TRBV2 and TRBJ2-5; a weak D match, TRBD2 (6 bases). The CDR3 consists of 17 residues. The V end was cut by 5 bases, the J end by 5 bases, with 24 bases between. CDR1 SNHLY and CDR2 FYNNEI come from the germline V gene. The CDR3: CASSKTTSQTRWETQYF. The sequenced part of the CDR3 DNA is TGTGCCAGCAGTAAAACTACATCCCAGACTAGATGGGAGACC.

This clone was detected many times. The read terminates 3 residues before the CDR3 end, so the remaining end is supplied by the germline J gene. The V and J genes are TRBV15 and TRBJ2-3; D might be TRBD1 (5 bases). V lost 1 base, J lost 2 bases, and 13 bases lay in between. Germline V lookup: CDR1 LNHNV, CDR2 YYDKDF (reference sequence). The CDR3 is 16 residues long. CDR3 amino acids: CATSRVTDVPTDTQYF. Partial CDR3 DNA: TGTGCCACCAGCAGAGTGACAGACGTCCCCACAGATACG.

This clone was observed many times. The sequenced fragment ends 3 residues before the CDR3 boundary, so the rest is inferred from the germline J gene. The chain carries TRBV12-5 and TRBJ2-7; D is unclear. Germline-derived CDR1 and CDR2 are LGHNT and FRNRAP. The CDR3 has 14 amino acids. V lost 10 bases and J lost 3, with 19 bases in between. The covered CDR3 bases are TGTGCTACCACCAGATGGGCAAGCAACTACGAG. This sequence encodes CATTRWASNYE. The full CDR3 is CATTRWASNYEQYF.

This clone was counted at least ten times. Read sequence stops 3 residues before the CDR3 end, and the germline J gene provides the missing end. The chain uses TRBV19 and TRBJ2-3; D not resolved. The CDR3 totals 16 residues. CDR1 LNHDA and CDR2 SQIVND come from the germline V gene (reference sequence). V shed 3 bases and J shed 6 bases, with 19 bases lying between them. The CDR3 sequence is CASSILASRLGDTQYF. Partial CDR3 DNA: TGTGCCAGTAGTATTTTGGCAAGTCGTCTCGGGGATACG.

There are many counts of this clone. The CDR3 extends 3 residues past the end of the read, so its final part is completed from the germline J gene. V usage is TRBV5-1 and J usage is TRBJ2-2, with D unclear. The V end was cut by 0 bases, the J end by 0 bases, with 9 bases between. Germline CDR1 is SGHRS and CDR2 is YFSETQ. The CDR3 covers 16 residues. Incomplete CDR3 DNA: TGCGCCAGCAGCTTGGATAGCCCTTCGAACACCGGGGAG. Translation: CASSLDSPSNTGE. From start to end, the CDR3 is CASSLDSPSNTGELFF.

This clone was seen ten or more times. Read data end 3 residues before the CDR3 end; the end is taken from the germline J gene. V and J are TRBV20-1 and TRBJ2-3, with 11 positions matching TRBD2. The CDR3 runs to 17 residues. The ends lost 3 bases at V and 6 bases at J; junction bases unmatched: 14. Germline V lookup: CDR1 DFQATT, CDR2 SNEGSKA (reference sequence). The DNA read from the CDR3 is TGCAGTGCTAGTTCTAAAGGGTCTAGCGGGAGGTGGGATACG. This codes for CSASSKGSSGRWDT. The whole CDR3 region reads CSASSKGSSGRWDTQYF.

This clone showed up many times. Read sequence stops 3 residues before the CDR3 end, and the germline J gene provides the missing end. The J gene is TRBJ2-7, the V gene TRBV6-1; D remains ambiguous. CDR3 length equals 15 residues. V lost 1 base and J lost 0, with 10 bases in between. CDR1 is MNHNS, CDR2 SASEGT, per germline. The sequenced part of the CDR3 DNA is TGTGCCAGCAGTGAAGGGGCAGGCCACTCCTACGAG. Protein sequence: CASSEGAGHSYE. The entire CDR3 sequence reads CASSEGAGHSYEQYF.

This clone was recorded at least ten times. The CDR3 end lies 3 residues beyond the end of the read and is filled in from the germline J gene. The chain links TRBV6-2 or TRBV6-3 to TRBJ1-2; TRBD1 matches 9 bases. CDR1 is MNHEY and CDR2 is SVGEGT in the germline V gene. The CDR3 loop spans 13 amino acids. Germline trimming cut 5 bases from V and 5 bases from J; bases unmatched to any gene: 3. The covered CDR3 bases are TGTGCCAGCAGTATACAGGGGGCGTATGGC. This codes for CASSIQGAYG. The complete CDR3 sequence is CASSIQGAYGYTF.

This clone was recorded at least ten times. CDR3 sequence: CAISEGQGLKRANVLTF. The CDR3 DNA, read in part, is TGTGCCATCAGTGAGGGGCAGGGATTGAAAAGGGCCAACGTC. The genes are TRBV10-3 and TRBJ2-6; D is possibly TRBD1 (5 bases). The read ends 3 residues early relative to the CDR3; the germline J gene fills the gap. The CDR3 totals 17 residues. The germline gives CDR1 ENHRY, CDR2 SYGVKD. Between the trimmed V and J ends, which lost 2 bases and 5 bases, there was a span of 16 bases.

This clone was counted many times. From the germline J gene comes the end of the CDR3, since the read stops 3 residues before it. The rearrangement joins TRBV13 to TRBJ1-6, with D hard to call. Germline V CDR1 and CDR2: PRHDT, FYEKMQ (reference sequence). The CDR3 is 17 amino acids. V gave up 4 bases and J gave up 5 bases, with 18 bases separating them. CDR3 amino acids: CASSSLGAGRNNSPLHF. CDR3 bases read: TGTGCCAGCAGCTCCCTAGGAGCGGGGAGAAATAATTCACCC.

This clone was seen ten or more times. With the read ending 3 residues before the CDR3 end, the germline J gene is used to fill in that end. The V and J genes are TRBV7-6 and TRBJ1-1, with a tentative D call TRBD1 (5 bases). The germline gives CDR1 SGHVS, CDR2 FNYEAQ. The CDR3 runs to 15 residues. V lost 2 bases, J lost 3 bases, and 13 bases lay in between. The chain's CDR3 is CASSLKTGPYTEAFF. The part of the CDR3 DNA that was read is TGTGCCAGCAGCTTAAAAACAGGCCCCTACACTGAA.

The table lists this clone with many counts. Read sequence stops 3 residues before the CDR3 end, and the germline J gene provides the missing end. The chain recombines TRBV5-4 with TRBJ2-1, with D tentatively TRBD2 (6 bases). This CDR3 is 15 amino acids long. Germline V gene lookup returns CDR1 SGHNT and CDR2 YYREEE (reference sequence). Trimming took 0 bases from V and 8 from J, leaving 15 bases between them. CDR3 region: CASSLGGTRWDEQFF. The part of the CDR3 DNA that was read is TGTGCCAGCAGCTTGGGGGGGACTCGCTGGGATGAG. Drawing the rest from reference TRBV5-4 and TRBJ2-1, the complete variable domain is ETGVTQSPTHLIKTRGQQVTLRCSSQSGHNTVSWYQQALGQGPQFIFQYYREEENGRGNFPPRFSGLQFPNYSSELNVNALELDDSALYLCASSLGGTRWDEQFFGPGTRLTVL.

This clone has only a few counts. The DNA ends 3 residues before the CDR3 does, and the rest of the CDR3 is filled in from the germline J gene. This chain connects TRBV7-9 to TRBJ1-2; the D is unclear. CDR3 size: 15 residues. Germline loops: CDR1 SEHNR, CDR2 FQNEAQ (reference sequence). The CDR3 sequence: CASSPTSGMSYDYTF. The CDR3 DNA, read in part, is TGTGCCAGCAGCCCTACTAGCGGGATGTCCTACGAC. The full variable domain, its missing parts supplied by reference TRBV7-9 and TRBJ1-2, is DTGVSQNPRHKITKRGQNVTFRCDPISEHNRLYWYRQTLGQGPEFLTYFQNEAQLEKSRLLSDRFSAERPKGSFSTLEIQRTEQGDSAMYLCASSPTSGMSYDYTFGSGTRLTVV.

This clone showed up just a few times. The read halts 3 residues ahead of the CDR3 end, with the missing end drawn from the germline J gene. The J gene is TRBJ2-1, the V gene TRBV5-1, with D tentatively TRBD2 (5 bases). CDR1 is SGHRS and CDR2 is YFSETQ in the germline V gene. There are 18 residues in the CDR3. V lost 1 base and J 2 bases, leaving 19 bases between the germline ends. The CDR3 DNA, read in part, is TGCGCCAGCAGCTTGCGGGCCTTAGCGACGGTCGCCTACAATGAG. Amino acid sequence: CASSLRALATVAYNE. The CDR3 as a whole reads CASSLRALATVAYNEQFF.

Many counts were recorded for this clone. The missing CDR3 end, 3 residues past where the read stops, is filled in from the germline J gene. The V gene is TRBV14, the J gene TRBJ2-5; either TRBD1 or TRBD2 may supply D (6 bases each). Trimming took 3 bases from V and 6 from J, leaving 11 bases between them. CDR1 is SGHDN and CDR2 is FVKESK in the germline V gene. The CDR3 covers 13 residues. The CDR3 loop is CASSQEGEKTQYF. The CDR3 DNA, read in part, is TGTGCCAGCAGCCAGGAGGGGGAGAAGACC. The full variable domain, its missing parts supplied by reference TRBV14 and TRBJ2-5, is EAGVTQFPSHSVIEKGQTVTLRCDPISGHDNLYWYRRVMGKEIKFLLHFVKESKQDESGMPNNRFLAERTGGTYSTLKVQPAELEDSGVYFCASSQEGEKTQYFGPGTRLLVL.

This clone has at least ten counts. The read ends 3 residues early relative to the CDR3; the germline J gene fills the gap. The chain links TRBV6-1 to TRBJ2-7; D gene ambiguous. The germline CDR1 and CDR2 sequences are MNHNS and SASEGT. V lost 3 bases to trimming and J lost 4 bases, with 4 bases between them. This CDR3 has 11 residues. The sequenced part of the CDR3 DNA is TGTGCCAGCAGTGATGTATACGAG. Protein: CASSDVYE. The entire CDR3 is CASSDVYEQYF.

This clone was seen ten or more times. The CDR3: CASSLVAGDEQFF. The CDR3 bases that were read are TGTGCCAGCAGCTTAGTAGCGGGAGATGAG. The chain has TRBV7-9 and TRBJ2-1; the match to TRBD2 covers 9 bases. The DNA ends 3 residues before the CDR3 does, and the rest of the CDR3 is filled in from the germline J gene. Germline trimming cut 1 base from V and 8 bases from J; bases unmatched to any gene: 0. The CDR3 has 13 amino acids. Germline-derived CDR1 and CDR2 are SEHNR and FQNEAQ (reference sequence).

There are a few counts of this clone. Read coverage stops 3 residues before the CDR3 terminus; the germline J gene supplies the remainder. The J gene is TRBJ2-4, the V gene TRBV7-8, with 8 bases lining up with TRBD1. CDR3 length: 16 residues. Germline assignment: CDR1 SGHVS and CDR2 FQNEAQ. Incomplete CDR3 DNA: TGTGCCAGCAGCCACCTCCAGGACAGGGTGCCCTATGGT. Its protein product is CASSHLQDRVPYG. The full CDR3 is CASSHLQDRVPYGQYF.

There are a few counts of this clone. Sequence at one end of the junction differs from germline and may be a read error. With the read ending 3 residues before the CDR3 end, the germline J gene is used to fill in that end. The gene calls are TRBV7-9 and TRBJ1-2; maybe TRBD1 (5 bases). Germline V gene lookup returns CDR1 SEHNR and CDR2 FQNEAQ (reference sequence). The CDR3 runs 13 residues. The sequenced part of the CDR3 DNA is TGTTCCAGCAGCTTCGGGGGTGACTATGGC. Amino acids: CSSSFGGDYG. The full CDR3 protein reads CSSSFGGDYGYTF.

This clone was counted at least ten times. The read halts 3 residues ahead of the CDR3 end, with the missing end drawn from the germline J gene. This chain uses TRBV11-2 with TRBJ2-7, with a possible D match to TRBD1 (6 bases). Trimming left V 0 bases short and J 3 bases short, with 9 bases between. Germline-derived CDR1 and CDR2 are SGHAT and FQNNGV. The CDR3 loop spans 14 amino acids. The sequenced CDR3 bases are TGTGCCAGCAGCTTAGAAGCAGGGGTCTACGAG. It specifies CASSLEAGVYE. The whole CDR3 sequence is CASSLEAGVYEQYF.

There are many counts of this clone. CDR3 residues: CASSYGLVVYTQYF. The CDR3 bases that were read are TGTGCCAGCAGTTACGGCCTGGTTGTATATACG. The V and J genes are TRBV6-2 or TRBV6-3 and TRBJ2-3; D is ambiguous. Read coverage stops 3 residues before the CDR3 terminus; the germline J gene supplies the remainder. The CDR3 loop spans 14 amino acids. From germline, CDR1 is MNHEY and CDR2 SVGEGT. Deletions cut 2 bases from V and 7 bases from J, with 13 bases between.

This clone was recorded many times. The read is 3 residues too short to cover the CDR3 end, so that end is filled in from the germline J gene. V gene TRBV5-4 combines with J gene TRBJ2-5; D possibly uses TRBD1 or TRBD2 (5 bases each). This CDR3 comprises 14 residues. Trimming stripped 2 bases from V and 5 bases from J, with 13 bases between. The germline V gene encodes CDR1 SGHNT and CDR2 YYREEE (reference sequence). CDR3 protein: CASSFRGESETQYF. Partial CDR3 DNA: TGTGCCAGCAGCTTCCGAGGGGAGTCGGAGACC.

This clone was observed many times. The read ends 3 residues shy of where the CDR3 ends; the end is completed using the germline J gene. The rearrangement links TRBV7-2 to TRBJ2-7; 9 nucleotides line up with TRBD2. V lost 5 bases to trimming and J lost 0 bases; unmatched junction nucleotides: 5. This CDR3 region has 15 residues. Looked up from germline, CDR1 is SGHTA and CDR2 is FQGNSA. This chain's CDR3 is CASSPSGRPSYEQYF. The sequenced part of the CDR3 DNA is TGTGCCAGCAGCCCAAGCGGGAGGCCCTCCTACGAG.

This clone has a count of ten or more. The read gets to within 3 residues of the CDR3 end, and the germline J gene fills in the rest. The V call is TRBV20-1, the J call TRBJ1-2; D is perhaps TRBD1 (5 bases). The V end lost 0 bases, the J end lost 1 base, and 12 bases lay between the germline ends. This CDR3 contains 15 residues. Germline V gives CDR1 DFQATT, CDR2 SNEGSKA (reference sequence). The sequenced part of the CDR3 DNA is TGCAGTGCTAGAGATTCCGGCGACAGTAACTATGGC. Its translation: CSARDSGDSNYG. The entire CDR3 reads CSARDSGDSNYGYTF.